Following are 21 T cell receptor beta chains from one sample sequenced in a study of metastatic and nonmetastatic thyroid tumors. Patients had received no treatment of any kind before thyroid surgery. Using MiXCR, TCRdb re-called clones from the PCR reads. The sample has around 31,000 clones, about a sixth seen once. The sequencing sample was made of blood. The receptor set was obtained from a female donor with papillary thyroid cancer or a benign thyroid nodule (not recorded which). Some clones in this sample may be carry-over from other donors' samples.

This clone has more than one count but fewer than ten. This may be a read error, as it is one base from a much larger clone. Other DNA sequences in this sample translate to the same CDR3. V and J are TRBV7-8 and TRBJ2-3; D might be TRBD2 (5 bases). The CDR3 extends over 15 amino acids. Germline CDR1 and CDR2: SGHVS and FQNEAQ. CDR3 coding DNA: TGTGCCAGCAGCTTACCGCGGGTCAGCACAGATACTCAGTATTTT. Translated: CASSLPRVSTDTQYF.

This clone was observed a few times. The chain joins TRBV11-1 to TRBJ1-1, with D unresolved. CDR1 and CDR2 (germline): SGHAT, FQDESV (reference sequence). The length of the CDR3 is 12 residues. V gave up 0 bases and J gave up 7 bases, with 6 bases separating them. The CDR3 nucleotides read TGTGCCAGCAGCTTAGCTGGCAGTGAAGCTTTCTTT. Translated: CASSLAGSEAFF.

This clone showed up many times. The chain is built from TRBV28 and TRBJ1-4, with a weak D call TRBD1 (5 bases). CDR3 size: 12 residues. CDR1 and CDR2 (germline): MDHEN, SYDVKM. Trimming took 6 bases from V and 7 from J, leaving 9 bases between them. The CDR3 loop reads CASRGDLEKLFF. The CDR3 bases are TGTGCCAGCAGGGGGGATCTTGAAAAACTGTTTTTT.

This clone was seen many times. V usage is TRBV7-9 and J usage is TRBJ2-1; D gene ambiguous. The V gene's germline CDR1 is SEHNR and CDR2 FQNEAQ (reference sequence). V gave up 4 bases and J gave up 15 bases, with 19 bases separating them. This CDR3 spans 13 amino acids. CDR3 loop: CASSSSKTPTRFF. DNA for the CDR3: TGTGCCAGCAGCTCTTCGAAGACCCCCACTCGGTTCTTC.

Worth noting for this clone: It may be a read error: a sequence one base away is much more abundant. The V gene is TRBV4-2, the J gene TRBJ2-5; 8 bases are a match to TRBD2. Germline lookup yields CDR1 LGHNA and CDR2 YNFKEQ. J lost 5 bases, V lost 6 bases, and 11 bases had no gene match. The CDR3 loop spans 15 amino acids. The CDR3 nucleotides read TGTGCCAGCAGAGCGTCCAGCGGCGGGGGGGAGACCCAGTACTTC. Encoded protein: CASRASSGGGETQYF.

The chain combines TRBV6-1 with TRBJ2-5; the D gene could be TRBD1 or TRBD2 (5 bases each). Germline values: CDR1 MNHNS, CDR2 SASEGT. The CDR3 totals 14 residues. Between the trimmed V and J ends, which lost 2 bases and 5 bases, there was a span of 12 bases. The CDR3 DNA follows: TGTGCCAGCAGTGAAATCGGGGCGGTCGAGACCCAGTACTTC. Amino acid sequence: CASSEIGAVETQYF.

A word on this clone: This may arise from a read error, as a much more abundant clone is one base away. The chain is built from TRBV11-2 and TRBJ2-5, with TRBD2 identical over 7 bases. CDR1 and CDR2 from the germline V gene are SGHAT and FQNNGV. The CDR3 totals 18 residues. Germline trimming cut 5 bases from V and 0 bases from J; bases unmatched to any gene: 15. CDR3 DNA sequence: TGTGCCAGCAGCCCCGGGACTATCGGGAGCGCGTACCAAGAGACCCAGTACTTC. Its translation is CASSPGTIGSAYQETQYF.

The chain recombines TRBV28 with TRBJ2-7; 7 nucleotides match TRBD2. V lost 5 bases, J lost 6 bases, and 10 bases stayed unmatched. This CDR3 is built from 14 residues. CDR1 is MDHEN, CDR2 SYDVKM, per germline. The CDR3 loop reads CASSQGGSWGEQYV. The CDR3 DNA reads TGTGCCAGCAGTCAAGGCGGGAGCTGGGGCGAGCAGTACGTC.

Points on this clone: This is likely a read error, given that the CDR3 carries no conserved phenylalanine or tryptophan at its end. The CDR3 here is CASSSYRCATEAFI. Written as DNA, the CDR3 is TGTGCCAGCAGTTCGTACAGGTGTGCCACTGAAGCTTTCATT. The rearrangement uses TRBV28 and TRBJ1-1, with a possible D match to TRBD1 (5 bases). Germline CDR1 MDHEN, CDR2 SYDVKM. V lost 4 bases and J 4 bases, leaving 13 bases between the germline ends. This CDR3 region has 14 residues.

This clone was seen ten or more times. At one boundary the junction diverges from the germline segment, which might be a read error. Other DNA sequences of this sample code for an identical CDR3. This sequence joins TRBV30 and TRBJ1-6, with a possible D match to TRBD1 (6 bases). The CDR3 contains 12 residues. Per the germline V gene, CDR1 is GTSNPN and CDR2 is SVGIG (reference sequence). CDR3 in DNA: TGTGCCTCACAGGGAGCCAATTCACCTCTCCACTTT. Residues: CASQGANSPLHF.

This clone showed up many times. This sequence joins TRBV12-3 or TRBV12-4 and TRBJ1-1; 9 bases fit TRBD1. The CDR3 is 15 residues long. J lost 5 bases, V lost 4 bases, and 8 bases had no gene match. This chain's CDR3 is CASSSTRTGETEAFF. The CDR3 DNA sequence: TGTGCCAGCAGTTCTACTCGGACAGGGGAAACTGAAGCTTTCTTT.

This clone appeared a few times. Germline and junction disagree at one end, which may indicate a read error. V is TRBV6-1 and J is TRBJ1-1, with D unresolved. Germline V gene lookup returns CDR1 MNHNS and CDR2 SASEGT. The CDR3 loop spans 11 amino acids. The CDR3: CASIPQYEQYF. The CDR3 DNA sequence: TGTGCCAGCATTCCCCAGTACGAGCAGTACTTT.

This clone was counted many times. Other DNA sequences from this sample encode an identical CDR3 as well. The V call is TRBV28, the J call TRBJ1-1; D possibly corresponds to TRBD1 (5 bases). Germline CDR1 MDHEN, CDR2 SYDVKM. The length of the CDR3 is 13 residues. With 1 base removed from V and 6 bases from J, the gap between germline ends came to 9 bases. CDR3 sequence: CASSLSGGSEAFF. CDR3 in DNA: TGTGCCAGCAGTTTATCGGGGGGTTCTGAAGCTTTCTTT.

This clone was detected many times. The rearrangement links TRBV6-1 to TRBJ2-3; D may be TRBD1 (6 bases). Trimming took off 7 bases at V and 1 base at J, with 9 bases between the two ends. The V gene's germline CDR1 is MNHNS and CDR2 SASEGT. This CDR3 is 13 amino acids long. The CDR3 sequence: CASTRTGTDTQYF. For the CDR3, the DNA is TGTGCCAGCACCCGGACAGGCACAGATACGCAGTATTTT.

This clone has a single count. The chain couples TRBV16 to TRBJ2-7, with D perhaps given as TRBD1 or TRBD2 (6 bases each). This CDR3 is 17 amino acids long. Germline V lookup: CDR1 KGHSY, CDR2 FQNENV. Trimming took off 4 bases at V and 7 bases at J, with 26 bases between the two ends. The CDR3 region has the DNA TGTGCCAGCAGCCCCCGCGGGACATGGGGCCTGGCGGAGGAGCAGTACTTC. Its protein is CASSPRGTWGLAEEQYF.

This clone has a count of ten or more. The chain links TRBV7-3 to TRBJ2-3; 9 nucleotides match TRBD2. Germline trimming cut 4 bases from V and 7 bases from J; bases unmatched to any gene: 9. Germline-derived CDR1 and CDR2 are SGHTA and FQGTGA. CDR3 length: 15 amino acids. The CDR3 is CASSSHVAGVNTQYF. DNA for the CDR3: TGTGCCAGCAGCTCCCACGTAGCGGGGGTCAATACGCAGTATTTT.

The chain employs TRBV2 and TRBJ2-3, with D hard to call. The CDR3 totals 15 residues. Germline CDR1 reads SNHLY; CDR2 reads FYNNEI. The germline V and J ends were trimmed by 4 bases and 0 bases, with 11 bases remaining between them. The CDR3 is CASSGCTASTDTQYF. CDR3 bases: TGTGCCAGCAGTGGTTGTACGGCTAGCACAGATACGCAGTATTTT. Drawing the rest from reference TRBV2 and TRBJ2-3, the complete variable domain is EPEVTQTPSHQVTQMGQEVILRCVPISNHLYFYWYRQILGQKVEFLVSFYNNEISEKSEIFDDQFSVERPDGSNFTLKIRSTKLEDSAMYFCASSGCTASTDTQYFGPGTRLTVL.

This clone was counted ten times or more. This chain links TRBV5-1 with TRBJ1-6, with a possible D match to TRBD1 (5 bases). Germline V lookup: CDR1 SGHRS, CDR2 YFSETQ. V was pared by 3 bases and J by 0 bases, with 10 bases between. This CDR3 has 16 amino acids. The CDR3 sequence: CASSWAGGSYNSPLHF. The CDR3 DNA reads TGCGCCAGCAGCTGGGCCGGGGGCTCCTATAATTCACCCCTCCACTTT.

There are many counts of this clone. V usage is TRBV7-3 and J usage is TRBJ2-1; TRBD1 aligns across 8 bases. The germline V gene encodes CDR1 SGHTA and CDR2 FQGTGA. The junction had 6 bases not matched to a gene; V was cut back by 0 bases and J by 11 bases. This CDR3 is 14 amino acids long. CDR3 DNA: TGTGCCAGCAGCTTAACCGGGGACAGGACGAAGCAGTTCTTC. It codes for CASSLTGDRTKQFF.

This clone was picked up many times. CDR3 DNA sequence: TGCAGTGCTAACGCCCCCGAAGGCCTTGAAGCTTTCTTT. It specifies CSANAPEGLEAFF. V and J are TRBV20-1 and TRBJ1-1, with unresolved D. Germline-derived CDR1 and CDR2 are DFQATT and SNEGSKA (reference sequence). The CDR3 contains 13 residues. V lost 4 bases, J lost 7 bases, and 16 bases lay in between.

Many counts were recorded for this clone. The V gene is TRBV7-8, the J gene TRBJ1-1; D is perhaps TRBD1 (5 bases). The CDR3 has 12 amino acids. V dropped 6 bases and J dropped 11 bases, with 16 bases sitting between them. Germline loops: CDR1 SGHVS, CDR2 FQNEAQ. CDR3 in DNA: TGTGCCAGCAGTCCCCTCCGGGGGACCGCTTTCTTT. Its translation: CASSPLRGTAFF. The complete variable domain, with remaining parts taken from reference TRBV7-8 and TRBJ1-1, reads GAGVSQSPRYKVAKRGQDVALRCDPISGHVSLFWYQQALGQGPEFLTYFQNEAQLDKSGLPSDRFFAERPEGSVSTLKIQRTQQEDSAVYLCASSPLRGTAFFGQGTRLTVV.